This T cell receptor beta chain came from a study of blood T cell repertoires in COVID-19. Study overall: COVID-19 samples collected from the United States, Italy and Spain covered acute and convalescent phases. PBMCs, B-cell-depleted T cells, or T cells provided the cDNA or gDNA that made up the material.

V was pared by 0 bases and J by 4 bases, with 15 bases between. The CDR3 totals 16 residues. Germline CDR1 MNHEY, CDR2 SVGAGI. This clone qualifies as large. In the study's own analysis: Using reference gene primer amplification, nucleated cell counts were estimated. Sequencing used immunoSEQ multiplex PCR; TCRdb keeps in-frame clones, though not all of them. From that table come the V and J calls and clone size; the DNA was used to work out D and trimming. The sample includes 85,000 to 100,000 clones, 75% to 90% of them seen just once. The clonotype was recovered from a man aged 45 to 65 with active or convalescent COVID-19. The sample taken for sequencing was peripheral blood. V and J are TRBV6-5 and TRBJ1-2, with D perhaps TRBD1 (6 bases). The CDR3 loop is CASSYSTGIGSYGYTF. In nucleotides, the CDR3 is TGTGCCAGCAGTTACTCGACAGGAATCGGAAGCTATGGCTACACCTTC.